This paragraph covers one TCR beta chain sequence. Antigen unknown. This sample was taken from a study of T cells after yellow fever vaccination. General study points: The booster response re-showed most primary clones: over 95% CD4, around 87% CD8. The study found a weaker secondary response that peaked faster, day 5 versus 15.

Germline-derived CDR1 and CDR2 are SGHVS and FNYEAQ. Trimming took 5 bases from V and 5 from J; bases not matched to a gene: 8. This CDR3 is 14 amino acids long. TCRdb independently ran MiXCR on the 5' RACE reads; one entry per CDR3 protein. The table lists 450,000 to 550,000 distinct CDR3 sequences, 21% of them singletons. The sequenced sample was PBMCs, obtained roughly 20 days after the first yellow fever vaccination. The gene calls are TRBV7-6 and TRBJ2-7; 8 nucleotides agree with TRBD1. The source is a man in his late teens or twenties who received the YFV17D yellow fever vaccine. The CDR3 protein is CASSQGTGGNEQYF. The CDR3 nucleotides read TGTGCCAGCAGCCAAGGGACAGGCGGTAACGAGCAGTACTTC.